This T cell receptor beta chain was observed in a study of cytomegalovirus exposure and HLA in healthy donors. With respect to this clone: Its antigen is as yet unknown.

The germline CDR1 and CDR2 sequences are LNHDA and SQIVND (reference sequence). The CDR3 loop spans 16 amino acids. V lost 3 bases and J lost 8, with 20 bases in between. The PCR was carried out with 60 Vbeta primers and 13 Jbeta primers. In the original processing: Later reanalysis found about 80 million unique TCR beta chains, 10 million to 14 million of them shared. Assay: immunoSEQ multiplex PCR; the TCRdb copy retains only in-frame clones and omits some. The V and J calls and clone size come from that table; D and trimming were worked out from the DNA. Of approximately 150,000 clones in the sample, about two thirds were seen once. Study-wide points: Later analysis showed TCR association rates varying by HLA locus, highest for DRB1 and lowest for HLA-C.

The sample taken for sequencing was PBMCs. This chain links TRBV19 with TRBJ1-5; maybe TRBD1 (5 bases). The sequence came from a human donor in good health. As DNA, the CDR3 is TGTGCCAGTAGTATTAATGATGCCAGGGCGTTGGAGCCCCAGCATTTT. This gives the protein CASSINDARALEPQHF.